The 6 T cell receptor beta chains below come from one sample, sequenced in a study of cytomegalovirus exposure and HLA in healthy donors. 60 Vbeta and 13 Jbeta primers were used in PCR. The assay was immunoSEQ multiplex PCR, and TCRdb's table has in-frame clones only and misses some. This sample has about 99,000 clones, with 60% to 85% found just once. What was sequenced was PBMCs. These receptors were taken from a woman in her late teens or twenties in good health and CMV-seropositive.

This sequence joins TRBV6-6 and TRBJ2-7; D is perhaps TRBD2 (5 bases). Germline V gene lookup returns CDR1 MNHNY and CDR2 SVGAGI (reference sequence). The CDR3 is 11 amino acids. The V end lost 7 bases, the J end lost 4 bases, and 8 bases lay between the germline ends. The CDR3 sequence is CASKLGYEQYF. In nucleotides, the CDR3 is TGTGCCAGCAAACTAGGGTACGAGCAGTACTTC.

The chain is built from TRBV6-4 and TRBJ2-1; 8 bases are a match to TRBD2. The V segment lost 7 bases and the J segment 0 bases; nucleotides outside the gene matches: 11. CDR3 length: 17 residues. Germline V gives CDR1 MRHNA, CDR2 SNTAGT. The DNA for the CDR3 is TGTGCCAGCACGCTAGCGGGCATTGGAGACTCCTACAATGAGCAGTTCTTC. Amino acids: CASTLAGIGDSYNEQFF.

This clone was counted between two and nine times. This chain uses TRBV30 with TRBJ1-4, with TRBD1 matching over 9 bases. Germline CDR1 and CDR2: GTSNPN and SVGIG (reference sequence). Germline trimming cut 5 bases from V and 2 bases from J; bases unmatched to any gene: 9. The CDR3 spans 16 residues. CDR3: CAWGTGTGFTNEKLFF. In nucleotides, the CDR3 is TGTGCCTGGGGGACCGGGACAGGGTTCACTAATGAAAAACTGTTTTTT.

This sequence joins TRBV29-1 and TRBJ1-1, with D maybe TRBD1 (5 bases). This CDR3 comprises 13 residues. The V end was cut by 4 bases, the J end by 3 bases, with 12 bases between. Germline V gene lookup returns CDR1 SQVTM and CDR2 ANQGSEA. In DNA, the CDR3 is TGCAGCGTTGTGGAAGGGGCATACACTGAAGCTTTCTTT. The encoded protein is CSVVEGAYTEAFF.

V gene TRBV7-9 combines with J gene TRBJ2-3, with 7 bases that match TRBD2. The CDR3 consists of 16 residues. The J segment lost 0 bases and the V segment lost 5 bases, leaving 8 bases of the junction unmatched. CDR1 and CDR2 (germline): SEHNR, FQNEAQ (reference sequence). CDR3 DNA: TGTGCCAGCAGCCCTCGAGCGGGAACTAGCACAGATACGCAGTATTTT. This codes for CASSPRAGTSTDTQYF.

The V gene is TRBV5-4, the J gene TRBJ1-1, with a tentative D call TRBD1 (6 bases). Germline V lookup: CDR1 SGHNT, CDR2 YYREEE (reference sequence). Trimming left V 0 bases short and J 5 bases short, with 14 bases between. The CDR3 contains 15 residues. The DNA for the CDR3 is TGTGCCAGCAGCTTGGGGCCGCGGGGGCGGACTGAAGCTTTCTTT. Encoded protein: CASSLGPRGRTEAFF.